This T cell receptor (beta chain) is drawn from a study of Ad26.COV2.S vaccination and SARS-CoV-2 variants. The wider study: Once or twice, 56 days apart, Ad26.COV2.S was delivered intramuscularly.

Notes on this clone: The antigen is undetermined.

The CDR3 is 14 amino acids. Germline V gene data show CDR1 as SGHRS and CDR2 as YFSETQ. V was shortened by 0 bases and J by 1 base, with 7 bases between the two germline ends. Overall study findings and caveats: Total T cell responses were possibly underestimated by TCR breadth and depth analyses.

Treatment denoted: roughly 19 received Ad26.COV2.S at low or high dose, single or two shots; about 5 received placebo; per-sample allocation not given. Repertoires come from day 63 after the first vaccine or placebo injection. The data were produced by immunoSEQ multiplex PCR, yet TCRdb's version contains in-frame clones alone and is incomplete. The sample lists fewer than 400,000 clones, 88% occurring once. The material was peripheral blood, obtained in a trial of Ad26.COV2.S vaccine versus placebo. The chain joins TRBV5-1 to TRBJ1-1, with unresolved D. This clonotype was obtained from a person between 18 and 59 years old who received the Ad26.COV2.S COVID-19 vaccine or a placebo. The CDR3 DNA sequence: TGCGCCAGCAGCTTGGCCCCAGAGAACACTGAAGCTTTCTTT. Protein product: CASSLAPENTEAFF.